Listed here are 3 T cell receptor beta chains from one sample, sequenced in a study of healthy donors' naive CD4 and CD8 T cells. Each TCR library used 500 ng of total RNA and a linear amplification protocol. Each CDR3 protein is one row after TCRdb ran MiXCR on the reads. Of 180,000 or so distinct CDR3 sequences in the sample, 74% were seen once. The sequenced sample was naive CD4+ and CD8+ T cells sorted from blood, pooled from several donors. Receptors originate from a pool of human donors in good health; the sample pools cells from several healthy donors.

J is TRBJ1-1 and V is TRBV5-1, with D perhaps TRBD1 (5 bases). Germline V gene data show CDR1 as SGHRS and CDR2 as YFSETQ. This CDR3 has 16 amino acids. With 4 bases removed from V and 4 bases from J, the gap between germline ends came to 20 bases. In nucleotides, the CDR3 is TGCGCCAGCAGCCTAACCGGGACGTTAGTAGGCACTGAAGCTTTCTTT. This gives the protein CASSLTGTLVGTEAFF. Full variable domain (remainder filled in from reference TRBV5-1 and TRBJ1-1): KAGVTQTPRYLIKTRGQQVTLSCSPISGHRSVSWYQQTPGQGLQFLFEYFSETQRNKGNFPGRFSGRQFSNSRSEMNVSTLELGDSALYLCASSLTGTLVGTEAFFGQGTRLTVV.

The chain joins TRBV11-2 to TRBJ2-3, with D tentatively TRBD1 (6 bases). Germline V CDR1 and CDR2: SGHAT, FQNNGV. Deletions cut 5 bases from V and 7 bases from J, with 25 bases between. The CDR3 runs 17 residues. CDR3 amino acids: CASSRTTRDINPYTQYF. The CDR3 DNA reads as TGTGCCAGCAGCCGCACAACGAGGGACATCAACCCCTATACGCAGTATTTT.

This clonotype has just a few counts. The V and J genes are TRBV27 and TRBJ2-1, with 9 bases lining up with TRBD1. The CDR3 totals 15 residues. Germline V lookup: CDR1 MNHEY, CDR2 SMNVEV (reference sequence). The V and J ends lost 5 bases and 4 bases, in that order; junction bases with no gene match: 6. The CDR3 sequence: CASSTRTGVYNEQFF. In DNA form, the CDR3 reads TGTGCCAGCAGTACCCGGACAGGGGTATACAATGAGCAGTTCTTC.